This paragraph covers one T cell receptor beta chain sequence. Its antigen is unknown. These data come from a study of blood T cells in healthy people across ages. Findings and caveats of the study: CMV infection status of these donors was not known.

A J-beta primer mix and a sample-barcoded 5' primer were used in a second PCR of about 6 to 12 cycles. TCRdb reprocessed the 5' RACE reads with MiXCR, giving one entry per CDR3 protein. The sample includes more than 450,000 distinct CDR3 sequences, over 25% of them seen just once. V gave up 7 bases and J gave up 4 bases, with 13 bases separating them. The CDR3 is made up of 13 amino acids. The data were also submitted as part of a second study, on T cells of mothers and their children. That report adds: For the second PCR, the M1S primer put in sample barcodes and 2-4 random nucleotides.

The genes are TRBV12-3 or TRBV12-4 and TRBJ1-1, with no clear D. The receptor's source is a boy between 2 and 10 years old in good health. The sample comprised blood. The CDR3 DNA follows: TGTGCCAGCACCCTTGGTCCGGGCACTGAAGCTTTCTTT. The encoded protein is CASTLGPGTEAFF.